The 2 T cell receptor beta chains given below trace back to one sample, sequenced in a study of CD8 T cells in ankylosing spondylitis (dated by TCRdb to 2015 to 2018). Library construction relied on 5' RACE. The instrument was an Illumina HiSeq 2500. TCRdb reprocessed the public reads (quality trimming at Q25 with fastp, clone calling with MiXCR) and kept in-frame beta chains. Each entry merges the rows of one CDR3 protein and shows their most common DNA and genes. In all, the sample holds roughly 240,000 distinct CDR3 sequences, and around 8% of those were seen once. 4.8% of the sample is held by the ten biggest clonotypes. The sequencing sample was made of blood, either unsorted or a sorted T cell fraction (not recorded which). Receptors were obtained from a female donor with ankylosing spondylitis or in good health (not recorded which).

This clonotype was counted a few times. This chain joins TRBV6-5 and TRBJ1-2; D unresolved. CDR1 is MNHEY, CDR2 SVGAGI, per germline. The CDR3 extends over 11 amino acids. The germline V and J ends were trimmed by 5 bases and 8 bases, with 9 bases remaining between them. The chain's CDR3 is CASSDGIGYTF. DNA of the CDR3: TGTGCCAGCAGTGACGGCATCGGCTACACCTTC.

This clonotype occurred many times. Written as DNA, the CDR3 is TGTGCCAGCAGCCAAACCCTAGGGGGCGATCAGCCCCAGCATTTT. Amino acids: CASSQTLGGDQPQHF. V is TRBV4-2 and J is TRBJ1-5, with 7 bases identical to TRBD1. The CDR3 is 15 amino acids. The V gene end was trimmed by 2 bases and the J gene end by 5 bases; junction bases not matched to a gene: 6. Germline CDR1 is LGHNA and CDR2 is YNFKEQ.